This T cell receptor beta chain was captured by sequencing in a study of shared clonotypes between healthy human individuals. Trimming cost V 0 bases and J 8 bases, with 16 bases left between them. The CDR3 has 15 amino acids. Looked up from germline, CDR1 is LGHNA and CDR2 is YNFKEQ. TCRdb keeps only in-frame clones here, not all; method: immunoSEQ multiplex PCR. This sample carries some 2.3 million clones, just over 90% of them seen once, and the ten largest clones take about 0.39%. Only one count was recorded for this clone. Its antigen is undetermined. Overall study results and limits: On the whole, naive subsets had larger estimated richness than memory subsets had. The donor pool, a small one, limited the genetic and exposure-history diversity represented. Sampling covered blood only; tissue repertoires likely differ.

Sequencing was performed on naive CD4+ T cells from PBMCs. Subset indicated: CD45RA+ positively selected. The J gene is TRBJ1-2, the V gene TRBV4-2, with D hard to call. The source of this sequence is a man younger than 30 in good health. Some clones in this sample may be carry-over from other donors' samples. CDR3 nucleotides: TGTGCCAGCAGCCAAGAACCATACACCTCTCGAGGCTACACCTTC. It translates to CASSQEPYTSRGYTF.